The 24 T cell receptor beta chains reported below all come from one sample, sequenced in a study of blood T cell repertoires in COVID-19. Assay: immunoSEQ multiplex PCR; the TCRdb copy retains only in-frame clones and omits some. The sample shows around 130,000 clones, 88% of them seen only once. Sequencing was carried out using peripheral blood. These receptors came from a human donor with COVID-19, enrolled during active disease. The donor label of this sample is uncertain.

The chain links TRBV7-3 to TRBJ1-6; D is uncertain. V was pared by 3 bases and J by 4 bases, with 10 bases between. The CDR3 is made up of 15 amino acids. Looked up from germline, CDR1 is SGHTA and CDR2 is FQGTGA. This CDR3 reads CASSFGKPYNSPLHF. The CDR3 DNA sequence: TGTGCCAGCAGCTTCGGGAAGCCTTATAATTCACCCCTCCACTTT.

The CDR3 bases are TGTGCCAGCAGTCTCAGGGACAGGGTGGTCTACGAGCAGTACTTC. Translation: CASSLRDRVVYEQYF. This chain joins TRBV6-5 and TRBJ2-7, with TRBD1 identical over 9 bases. The CDR3 covers 15 residues. V gave up 5 bases and J gave up 3 bases; unmatched junction bases: 8. In germline, CDR1 is MNHEY, CDR2 SVGAGI.

This chain connects TRBV9 to TRBJ2-5; weak D call: TRBD2 (7 bases). V was clipped by 3 bases and J by 5 bases, with 11 bases between them. Germline V lookup: CDR1 SGDLS, CDR2 YYNGEE. CDR3 size: 13 residues. The CDR3 bases are TGTGCCAGCAGCGGCCCGGGGGGCGAGACCCAGTACTTC. As protein: CASSGPGGETQYF.

The V and J genes are TRBV9 and TRBJ1-2; D perhaps matches TRBD1 (5 bases). V was pared by 3 bases and J by 7 bases, with 16 bases between. The CDR3 consists of 14 residues. From germline, CDR1 is SGDLS and CDR2 YYNGEE. The CDR3 spells CASSALTAGGGYTF. The CDR3 bases are TGTGCCAGCAGCGCCCTGACGGCCGGGGGTGGCTACACCTTC.

The chain recombines TRBV19 with TRBJ1-5; no definite D call. The ends were cut back, 5 bases at V and 8 bases at J, with 16 bases in the middle. From germline, CDR1 is LNHDA and CDR2 SQIVND (reference sequence). This CDR3 is built from 14 residues. CDR3 DNA: TGTGCCAGTAGTCCCGGACGGGGAAAGGAGCCCCAGCATTTT. The encoded protein is CASSPGRGKEPQHF.

The chain recombines TRBV11-3 with TRBJ1-2; D gene ambiguous. In germline, CDR1 is SGHNT, CDR2 YENEEA. Trimming took 2 bases from V and 4 from J, leaving 5 bases between them. This CDR3 is built from 12 residues. The CDR3 is CASSLRGYGYTF. CDR3 coding DNA: TGTGCCAGCAGCTTACGAGGCTATGGCTACACCTTC.

V and J are TRBV18 and TRBJ2-7; 7 bases agree with TRBD1. There are 12 residues in the CDR3. J was trimmed by 6 bases and V by 3 bases; bases with no gene match: 2. Germline lookup yields CDR1 KGHSH and CDR2 LQKENI. CDR3 in amino acids: CASSPDRAEQYF. Written as DNA, the CDR3 is TGTGCCAGCTCACCTGACAGGGCCGAGCAGTACTTC.

This rearrangement joins TRBV27 to TRBJ1-5; D possibly corresponds to TRBD1 (6 bases). This CDR3 spans 16 amino acids. The ends were cut back, 3 bases at V and 0 bases at J, with 12 bases in the middle. Germline-derived CDR1 and CDR2 are MNHEY and SMNVEV (reference sequence). The CDR3 nucleotides read TGTGCCAGCAGTTTCTCAGGGGTTGATAGCAATCAGCCCCAGCATTTT. This gives the protein CASSFSGVDSNQPQHF.

V usage is TRBV18 and J usage is TRBJ1-2; 9 bases fit TRBD1. This CDR3 comprises 17 residues. After removal of 2 bases from V and 2 bases from J, the junction contained 9 bases not matched to a gene. Germline V gives CDR1 KGHSH, CDR2 LQKENI. The chain's CDR3 is CASSPNQGQGQNYGYTF. The CDR3, as DNA: TGTGCCAGCTCACCAAACCAAGGACAGGGGCAGAACTATGGCTACACCTTC.

This sequence joins TRBV12-5 and TRBJ2-3; 8 positions match TRBD1. Germline V gene data show CDR1 as LGHNT and CDR2 as FRNRAP. CDR3 size: 18 residues. The junction had 17 bases not matched to a gene; V was cut back by 5 bases and J by 4 bases. As DNA, the CDR3 is TGTGCTAGTGGTCCACGGCCTGGGCAGGGGGCGATCCCAGATACGCAGTATTTT. It codes for CASGPRPGQGAIPDTQYF.

This clone appeared a single time. V gene TRBV5-6 combines with J gene TRBJ2-7, with 10 bases matching TRBD1. J gave up 5 bases and V 7 bases, and 6 bases lay outside the gene matches. CDR3 size: 13 residues. Germline V lookup: CDR1 SGHDT, CDR2 YYEEEE. CDR3 loop: CASCRDRGHEQYF. For the CDR3, the DNA is TGTGCCAGCTGCCGGGACAGGGGCCACGAGCAGTACTTC. Looking up the rest from reference TRBV5-6 and TRBJ2-7 gives the full variable domain: DAGVTQSPTHLIKTRGQQVTLRCSPKSGHDTVSWYQQALGQGPQFIFQYYEEEERQRGNFPDRFSGHQFPNYSSELNVNALLLGDSALYLCASCRDRGHEQYFGPGTRLTVT.

The V and J genes are TRBV10-3 and TRBJ1-2; 8 bases align to TRBD1. The V segment lost 6 bases and the J segment 3 bases; nucleotides outside the gene matches: 0. From germline, CDR1 is ENHRY and CDR2 SYGVKD. The CDR3 totals 12 residues. The chain's CDR3 is CAIRQGDYGYTF. CDR3 nucleotide sequence: TGTGCCATCAGACAGGGGGACTATGGCTACACCTTC.

The chain couples TRBV30 to TRBJ2-1, with D tentatively TRBD1 (6 bases). The CDR3 is 11 amino acids. The V and J ends lost 4 bases and 9 bases respectively, with 10 bases between them. Germline V gives CDR1 GTSNPN, CDR2 SVGIG (reference sequence). CDR3 coding DNA: TGTGCCTGGATTGGACAGTCTGAGCAGTTCTTC. Translation: CAWIGQSEQFF.

The chain links TRBV19 to TRBJ1-3, with D uncertain. The V end was cut by 6 bases, the J end by 3 bases, with 15 bases between. The CDR3 sequence is 15 residues long. The germline gives CDR1 LNHDA, CDR2 SQIVND (reference sequence). CDR3 protein: CASRWSREVGNTIYF. DNA of the CDR3: TGTGCCAGTAGGTGGTCACGGGAAGTTGGAAACACCATATATTTT. Combining the CDR3 with reference TRBV19 and TRBJ1-3 gives the whole variable domain DGGITQSPKYLFRKEGQNVTLSCEQNLNHDAMYWYRQDPGQGLRLIYYSQIVNDFQKGDIAEGYSVSREKKESFPLTVTSAQKNPTAFYLCASRWSREVGNTIYFGEGSWLTVV.

The chain is built from TRBV27 and TRBJ2-7, with TRBD1 identical over 11 bases. The germline V gene encodes CDR1 MNHEY and CDR2 SMNVEV (reference sequence). V lost 5 bases and J lost 4; bases outside the gene matches: 7. The CDR3 contains 15 residues. The DNA for the CDR3 is TGTGCCAGCAGTCCTTGGACAGGGGGCGCGTACGAGCAGTACTTC. Residues: CASSPWTGGAYEQYF.

The chain has TRBV6-6 and TRBJ2-1; 11 positions agree with TRBD1. Germline V gene sequence: CDR1 MNHNY, CDR2 SVGAGI (reference sequence). This CDR3 contains 13 residues. The J segment lost 6 bases and the V segment lost 10 bases, leaving 5 bases of the junction unmatched. The CDR3 DNA follows: TGTGCCACCGGACAGGGGGCTGGCAATGAGCAGTTCTTC. It specifies CATGQGAGNEQFF.

V is TRBV19 and J is TRBJ2-5, with 9 bases aligning to TRBD1. V shed 5 bases, J shed 5 bases, and the junction held 9 bases outside the gene matches. The CDR3 is 15 residues long. Germline CDR1 and CDR2: LNHDA and SQIVND (reference sequence). CDR3 coding DNA: TGTGCCAGTAGTTATCGCGGGACAGGGAGGGAGACCCAGTACTTC. Amino acids: CASSYRGTGRETQYF.

The chain employs TRBV7-9 and TRBJ1-2, with unresolved D. Germline CDR1 reads SEHNR; CDR2 reads FQNEAQ (reference sequence). Trimming stripped 4 bases from V and 6 bases from J, with 15 bases between. The CDR3 runs 14 residues. The CDR3: CASSSAWTPHGYTF. As DNA, the CDR3 is TGTGCCAGCAGCTCAGCCTGGACTCCTCATGGCTACACCTTC.

This chain links TRBV27 with TRBJ1-5; perhaps TRBD1 as D (5 bases). Trimming shortened V by 8 bases and J by 3 bases, and 14 bases separated the two germline ends. Germline V lookup: CDR1 MNHEY, CDR2 SMNVEV (reference sequence). The CDR3 runs 14 residues. Written as DNA, the CDR3 is TGTGCCAGCGCCAGGGTAGGGTTCAATCAGCCCCAGCATTTT. It specifies CASARVGFNQPQHF.

This chain joins TRBV5-1 and TRBJ1-6, with D unresolved. Germline-derived CDR1 and CDR2 are SGHRS and YFSETQ. Between the trimmed V and J ends, which lost 1 base and 9 bases, there was a span of 14 bases. This CDR3 contains 15 residues. The CDR3 spells CASSLFTQEGSPLHF. In DNA, the CDR3 is TGCGCCAGCAGCTTGTTTACCCAGGAAGGTTCACCCCTCCACTTT. Full variable domain (remainder filled in from reference TRBV5-1 and TRBJ1-6): KAGVTQTPRYLIKTRGQQVTLSCSPISGHRSVSWYQQTPGQGLQFLFEYFSETQRNKGNFPGRFSGRQFSNSRSEMNVSTLELGDSALYLCASSLFTQEGSPLHFGNGTRLTVT.

Only one count was recorded for this clone. The rearrangement joins TRBV13 to TRBJ1-2, with 11 nucleotides matching TRBD1. The CDR3 spans 17 residues. The junction had 8 bases not matched to a gene; V was cut back by 5 bases and J by 0 bases. Germline V gene lookup returns CDR1 PRHDT and CDR2 FYEKMQ (reference sequence). Written as DNA, the CDR3 is TGTGCCAGCAGCCCCCGGACAGGGGGCAGAACTAACTATGGCTACACCTTC. Amino acid sequence: CASSPRTGGRTNYGYTF.

This chain joins TRBV7-9 and TRBJ2-7; D might be TRBD1 (6 bases). The CDR3 has 15 amino acids. Germline CDR1 and CDR2: SEHNR and FQNEAQ (reference sequence). V was pared by 5 bases and J by 4 bases, with 18 bases between. The CDR3 DNA sequence: TGTGCCAGCAGCCGACGCACTGGGGGCGAATACGAGCAGTACTTC. Protein product: CASSRRTGGEYEQYF.

The chain joins TRBV7-8 to TRBJ1-1; TRBD1 matches 9 bases. Germline CDR1 SGHVS, CDR2 FQNEAQ. The V segment lost 4 bases and the J segment 7 bases; nucleotides outside the gene matches: 4. This CDR3 is 13 amino acids long. The CDR3 here is CASSSGQGDEAFF. The CDR3 DNA is TGTGCCAGCAGCTCGGGACAGGGCGATGAAGCTTTCTTT.

This sequence joins TRBV3-1 (or the pseudogene TRBV3-2) and TRBJ1-2; weak D call: TRBD1 (5 bases). Germline CDR1 is LGHDT and CDR2 is YNNKEL (reference sequence). The CDR3 extends over 13 amino acids. Trimming stripped 3 bases from V and 6 bases from J, with 11 bases between. The CDR3 sequence: CASSQAGQNGYTF. The CDR3 nucleotides are TGTGCCAGCAGCCAGGCGGGGCAAAATGGCTACACCTTC.